This passage covers 3 T cell receptor beta chains from one sample sequenced in a study of long-term antiretroviral therapy in people with HIV. The assay used was immunoSEQ (version v3.0), run at survey level. Produced via immunoSEQ multiplex PCR; TCRdb's table is partial and in-frame only. In the table there are about 38,000 clones, around 75% of which are singletons. The sample here was unsorted PBMCs, taken 1.5 years after starting antiretroviral therapy. Every receptor here comes from a man younger than 35 with HIV.

The chain has TRBV19 and TRBJ1-1; the D is unclear. Trimming cost V 4 bases and J 0 bases, with 3 bases left between them. The CDR3 has 12 amino acids. CDR1 LNHDA and CDR2 SQIVND come from the germline V gene (reference sequence). CDR3 amino acids: CASSTLNTEAFF. The CDR3 DNA reads as TGTGCCAGTAGTACCTTGAACACTGAAGCTTTCTTT.

The sample holds one count of this clone. The V call is TRBV10-2, the J call TRBJ2-1; no clear D. The CDR3 covers 12 residues. Germline assignment: CDR1 WSHSY and CDR2 SAAADI. Trimming stripped 5 bases from V and 3 bases from J, with 5 bases between. Here the CDR3 DNA reads TGCGCCAGCAGTTTGGACTACAATGAGCAGTTCTTC. It encodes CASSLDYNEQFF.

This clone was found once. The chain employs TRBV5-6 and TRBJ1-4; TRBD1 agrees at 12 bases. CDR1 is SGHDT and CDR2 is YYEEEE in the germline V gene. Unmatched junction bases numbered 7, after V lost 4 bases and J lost 0 bases. The CDR3 has 18 amino acids. The CDR3 DNA follows: TGTGCCAGCAGCCTGGGACAGGGGGCTTCCGCAACTAATGAAAAACTGTTTTTT. This translates into CASSLGQGASATNEKLFF. Looking up the rest from reference TRBV5-6 and TRBJ1-4 gives the full variable domain: DAGVTQSPTHLIKTRGQQVTLRCSPKSGHDTVSWYQQALGQGPQFIFQYYEEEERQRGNFPDRFSGHQFPNYSSELNVNALLLGDSALYLCASSLGQGASATNEKLFFGSGTQLSVL.